This is a list of T cell receptor beta chains from one sample in a study of response to subunit inactivated influenza vaccine. TCRdb itself ran the RT-PCR reads through MiXCR, one entry per CDR3 protein. Of 450,000 to 700,000 distinct CDR3 sequences in the sample, about 14% were seen once. The sequenced sample was PBMCs from blood, obtained approximately 12 days after vaccination. The origin of the receptors is a man between 45 and 60 years old who received an inactivated influenza vaccine. Each CDR3 is given with its conserved first and last residue. The D gene is left open where the match is weak. Expanded clones are given a class, and other clones once, few, many or no size at all.

d_gene,abundance,j_gene,v_gene,CDR3nt,CDR3aa
TRBD2,few,TRBJ2-1,TRBV4-2,TGTGCCAGCAGCCTCTCGGAAATAAGGGAGGGATACAATGAGCAGTTCTTC,CASSLSEIREGYNEQFF
.,.,TRBJ2-4,TRBV28,TGTGCCAGCAGTTTAGGGTCCGAAAACATTCAGTACTTC,CASSLGSENIQYF
.,.,TRBJ2-5,TRBV5-1,TGCGCCAGCAGCTTGGGTAAGGAGACCCAGTACTTC,CASSLGKETQYF
.,few,TRBJ2-3,TRBV5-5,TGTGCCAGCAGCTTGGCCGGCAGGGGTGATAGTACGCAGTATTTT,CASSLAGRGDSTQYF
.,few,TRBJ2-4,TRBV28,TGTGCCAGCAGTTTTCCCACGGGGGCCAAAAACATTCAGTACTTC,CASSFPTGAKNIQYF
.,few,TRBJ1-6,TRBV6-2/TRBV6-3,TGTGCCAGCAGTCCGCTCACCGGCGGTGGGAGGATTAATTCACCCCTCCACTTT,CASSPLTGGGRINSPLHF
.,.,TRBJ1-2,TRBV12-3/TRBV12-4,TGTGCCATCCGGAGAGCGGTCAACTATGGCTACACCTTC,CAIRRAVNYGYTF
.,few,TRBJ2-5,TRBV7-8,TGTGCCAGCACCAAGACGGAAGGGGAATTCGAGACCCAGTACTTC,CASTKTEGEFETQYF
.,few,TRBJ2-2,TRBV11-3,TGTGCCAGCAGCTTATTGTCCCTGTGGCGGTCCACCGGGGAGCTGTTTTTT,CASSLLSLWRSTGELFF
TRBD2,few,TRBJ2-7,TRBV7-2,TGTGCCAGCAGCAATAGCGGGGGCTACGAGCAGTACTTC,CASSNSGGYEQYF
TRBD2,.,TRBJ2-1,TRBV7-3,TGTGCCAGCAGCCTCCGGACTAGCAATGAGCAGTTCTTC,CASSLRTSNEQFF
TRBD2,many,TRBJ2-1,TRBV6-5,TGTGCCAGCAGTTGGGAGGGGTCCTCATACAATGAGCAGTTCTTC,CASSWEGSSYNEQFF
.,many,TRBJ2-7,TRBV9,TGTGCCAGCAGCGTAGGAGGGGAGCAGTACTTC,CASSVGGEQYF
TRBD1,few,TRBJ1-1,TRBV5-1,TGCGCCAGCAGCTTGGACAGGGGGACGAACACTGAAGCTTTCTTT,CASSLDRGTNTEAFF
.,.,TRBJ2-5,TRBV6-5,TGTGCCAGCCGCGCCTCCTTCGAGACCCAGTACTTC,CASRASFETQYF
TRBD2,.,TRBJ2-1,TRBV28,TGTGCCAGCAGTTTATCGCCCCAGTGGCATCAGCGGGATTACTCCTACAATGAGCAGTTCTTC,CASSLSPQWHQRDYSYNEQFF
.,many,TRBJ2-5,TRBV3-1,TGTGCCAGCAGCCAAGATCACGGAGGGGTTACCCAGTACTTC,CASSQDHGGVTQYF
.,.,TRBJ2-5,TRBV5-1,TGCGCCAGCAGCTTATCGGGGGTCGGGGAGACCCAGTACTTC,CASSLSGVGETQYF
TRBD2,.,TRBJ2-3,TRBV7-6,TGTGCCAGCAGCGTAGGAGTCTGGGAACTAGCGGGAGATGGGAAGCAGTATTTT,CASSVGVWELAGDGKQYF
.,many,TRBJ2-1,TRBV11-2,TGTGCCAGCAGCGCGTCTTTGGGGCCCCTTGGGAGCAATGAGCAGTTCTTC,CASSASLGPLGSNEQFF
.,few,TRBJ1-1,TRBV30,TGTGCCTGGAGGACGCGGGGGGGAGATGCTGAAGCTTTCTTT,CAWRTRGGDAEAFF
.,.,TRBJ1-2,TRBV4-2,TGTGCCAGCAATCAACAGGGTTCAAATGGCTACACCTTC,CASNQQGSNGYTF
TRBD1,few,TRBJ1-6,TRBV10-3,TGTGCCATCAGGCAGACAGGGGAAGCCTCACCCCTCCACTTT,CAIRQTGEASPLHF
TRBD2,.,TRBJ2-7,TRBV13,TGTGCCAGCAGCTATAGCGGGGAGGCGTCTTACGAGCAGTACTTC,CASSYSGEASYEQYF
TRBD1,few,TRBJ2-7,TRBV6-1,TGTGCCAGCAGTGAACAGGGGGCGAAGGCCTACGAGCAGTACTTC,CASSEQGAKAYEQYF
.,few,TRBJ2-1,TRBV2,TGTGCCAGCAGTGATCAGGTCCTTAAGTTCTTC,CASSDQVLKFF
.,.,TRBJ2-3,TRBV30,TGTGCCTGGGGGGACTTCATTACGCAGTATTTT,CAWGDFITQYF
.,few,TRBJ2-6,TRBV29-1,TGCAGCGTTGGAGGGCTTTCTAACTCTGGGGCCAACGTCCTGACTTTC,CSVGGLSNSGANVLTF
.,few,TRBJ2-7,TRBV10-3,TGTGCCATCAGTTCCCCTGGTCGCGGAGGGAGCTCCTACGAGCAGTACTTC,CAISSPGRGGSSYEQYF
.,few,TRBJ2-7,TRBV11-2,TGTGCCAGCAGCTTAGTCTTCGGACACTCCTACGAGCAGTACTTC,CASSLVFGHSYEQYF
TRBD1,few,TRBJ2-1,TRBV7-3,TGTGCCAGCAGCTTAGGTCAGGGGGCACACAATGAGCAGTTCTTC,CASSLGQGAHNEQFF
TRBD2,few,TRBJ2-1,TRBV20-1,TGCAGTGCTAGAGATGGAGGGAGGGCCGGATATGAGCAGTTCTTC,CSARDGGRAGYEQFF
.,.,TRBJ2-5,TRBV3-1,TGTGCCAGCAGCCAAAGTGTCCGGCCCGAGACCCAGTACTTC,CASSQSVRPETQYF
TRBD2,few,TRBJ2-5,TRBV2,TGTGCCAGCAGGGTAGCGGGGGGCCGCCAAGAGACCCAGTACTTC,CASRVAGGRQETQYF
.,.,TRBJ2-7,TRBV28,TGTGCCAGCACCCCGTCTGGAGGGTCGGACGAGCAGTACTTC,CASTPSGGSDEQYF
TRBD2,.,TRBJ2-3,TRBV5-6,TGTGCCAGCAGCTCTGGCGGGAGGAACACAGATACGCAGTATTTT,CASSSGGRNTDTQYF
.,.,TRBJ2-1,TRBV6-2/TRBV6-3,TGTGCCAGCAGTTACCTAGTTTGGAATGAGCAGTTCTTC,CASSYLVWNEQFF
.,few,TRBJ2-1,TRBV5-1,TGCGCCAGCAGCTTAAACCCTACTAGCACTCGCTCCTACAATGAGCAGTTCTTC,CASSLNPTSTRSYNEQFF
.,.,TRBJ2-1,TRBV4-3,TGCGCCAGCAGACTCCGAGAGGGCAATGAGCAGTTCTTC,CASRLREGNEQFF
TRBD1,.,TRBJ2-5,TRBV4-3,TGCGCCAGCAGCCAGACAGGGGGCGGAAAGACCCAGTACTTC,CASSQTGGGKTQYF
.,.,TRBJ2-7,TRBV4-1,TGCGCCAGCAGCCAAGAACCGCGTTCCTACGAGCAGTACTTC,CASSQEPRSYEQYF
.,few,TRBJ2-5,TRBV7-2,TGTGCCAGCAGCTCCCGGGGCCTTACCCAAGAGACCCAGTACTTC,CASSSRGLTQETQYF
.,.,TRBJ1-1,TRBV30,TGTGCCTGGAGTACGTTGAGGACAGAGAACACTGAAGCTTTCTTT,CAWSTLRTENTEAFF
.,.,TRBJ2-1,TRBV20-1,TGCAGTGCTAGGCGGGATGAGCAGTTCTTC,CSARRDEQFF
.,many,TRBJ1-5,TRBV10-3,TGTGCCACCAAGGGGCAGCTCAATCAGCCCCAGCATTTT,CATKGQLNQPQHF
.,few,TRBJ2-1,TRBV24-1,TGTGCCACCAGTGACCTTAGTAGGTCTAATGAGCAGTTCTTC,CATSDLSRSNEQFF
.,.,TRBJ2-1,TRBV6-2/TRBV6-3,TGTGCCAGCAGTAGACTAGGAGCGAAGCACGAGCAGTTCTTC,CASSRLGAKHEQFF